This note documents a single T cell receptor (beta chain) sequence. As yet, its antigen is unknown. These data are taken from a study of T cells expressing NK-cell markers. General study points: NKG2C+ dominant clonotypes from 5 or 6 donors made up about 1.0-7.5% of CD8+ T cells. Topping the CD3+CD56-NKG2C+ fraction as well were these clonotypes, in a handful of donors.

Germline values: CDR1 LNHDA, CDR2 SQIVND (reference sequence). The CDR3 totals 14 residues. TCRdb reprocessed the 5' RACE reads and reports one entry per CDR3 protein, with no DNA. The clone table shows about 380,000 distinct CDR3 sequences, with the ten largest holding roughly 5.2%. This sequence was found in a man aged 18 to 69 in good health. Input material: blood T cells: a sorted CD56 or NKG2C T cell subset, CD4+ or CD8+ T cells, or bulk PBMC T cells (not recorded which). The chain combines TRBV19 with TRBJ2-7; TCRdb selects TRBD1, and the lack of DNA leaves this call unchecked. CDR3: CATSPGDTFPQQYF.